This T cell receptor beta chain was recovered during a study of blood T cell repertoires in COVID-19. The germline V and J ends were trimmed by 4 bases and 2 bases, with 12 bases remaining between them. Germline V gives CDR1 LGHNT, CDR2 FRNRAP. The CDR3 runs to 14 residues. The table came from immunoSEQ multiplex PCR; TCRdb's copy has only in-frame clones and leaves some out. The table records approximately 260,000 clones, roughly 88% of them present only once. This clone has more than one count but fewer than ten. Sample: peripheral blood. The sequence was obtained from a woman aged 70 to 79 with COVID-19, enrolled during active disease. This chain joins TRBV12-5 and TRBJ2-7; a weak D match, TRBD1 (5 bases). CDR3 in DNA: TGTGCTAGTGGTTCGCCGACAGCTACCTACGAGCAGTACTTC. Its translation: CASGSPTATYEQYF.